The 17 T cell receptor beta chains listed next were all sequenced from one sample in a study of prognosis after radiotherapy for stage I lung cancer. Genomic DNA was subjected to two-round multiplex PCR for amplification of TCR beta CDR3. Primers specific to each TRBV and TRBJ gene drove first-round PCR. Via MiXCR, TCRdb re-called the multiplex PCR reads, giving one row per CDR3 protein. In the table there are around 26,000 distinct CDR3 sequences, around 45% of which are singletons. The input for sequencing was PBMCs, taken before or after stereotactic body radiation therapy (not recorded which). Receptors were obtained from a donor over 45 with non-small cell lung cancer.

The table lists this clonotype with a count of one. Its ends do not fully match the called genes, so a read error is possible. CDR3: CASRTGYSNQPRHF. The CDR3 DNA reads as TGTGCCAGCAGGACAGGATATAGCAATCAGCCCCGGCATTTT. This sequence joins TRBV28 and TRBJ1-5; D is possibly TRBD1 (6 bases). This CDR3 has 14 residues. Germline CDR1 MDHEN, CDR2 SYDVKM. Supplemented by reference TRBV28 and TRBJ1-5, the full variable domain reads DVKVTQSSRYLVKRTGEKVFLECVQDMDHENMFWYRQDPGLGLRLIYFSYDVKMKEKGDIPEGYSVSREKKERFSLILESASTNQTSMYLCASRTGYSNQPRHFGDGTRLSIL.

This chain links TRBV11-2 with TRBJ2-7; no reliable D call. This CDR3 region has 14 residues. Germline lookup yields CDR1 SGHAT and CDR2 FQNNGV. The V end was cut by 5 bases, the J end by 2 bases, with 13 bases between. CDR3 region: CASSPDCGTYEQYF. The DNA of the CDR3 is TGTGCCAGCAGCCCCGACTGTGGGACCTACGAGCAGTACTTC. The whole variable domain, remainder taken from reference TRBV11-2 and TRBJ2-7, is EAGVAQSPRYKIIEKRQSVAFWCNPISGHATLYWYQQILGQGPKLLIQFQNNGVVDDSQLPKDRFSAERLKGVDSTLKIQPAKLEDSAVYLCASSPDCGTYEQYFGPGTRLTVT.

In the case of this clonotype: A far larger clone is one base from this, pointing to a likely read error. This chain joins TRBV5-1 and TRBJ1-6; 7 nucleotides match TRBD1. The germline V gene encodes CDR1 SGHRS and CDR2 YFSETQ. The CDR3 spans 16 residues. DNA for the CDR3: TGTGCCAGCAGCCCTTCCGGGGACAGTTCAAATTCACCCCTCCACTTT. Protein product: CASSPSGDSSNSPLHF.

With regard to this clonotype: This may be a read error: a much more frequent sequence differs by one nucleotide. The chain is built from TRBV20-1 and TRBJ2-7; 10 bases map to TRBD2. CDR1 and CDR2 (germline): DFQATT, SNEGSKA (reference sequence). Unmatched junction bases numbered 15, after V lost 2 bases and J lost 5 bases. The CDR3 is made up of 17 amino acids. CDR3 amino acids: CSARLPWGSSGRDEQYF. The CDR3 DNA follows: TGCAGTGCTAGACTCCCCTGGGGATCTAGCGGGAGAGACGAGCAGTACTTC.

The CDR3 reads CSARPRGWTGNTAKAFF. As DNA, the CDR3 is TGCAGTGCTAGGCCCAGAGGTTGGACAGGTAACACTGCTAAAGCTTTCTTT. The genes are TRBV20-1 and TRBJ1-1; 7 bases fit TRBD1. The CDR3 consists of 17 residues. Germline lookup yields CDR1 DFQATT and CDR2 SNEGSKA (reference sequence). V shed 3 bases and J 9 bases; nucleotides not matched to a gene: 22.

This clonotype was counted once. This rearrangement joins TRBV6-2 or TRBV6-3 to TRBJ2-1; tentative D call: TRBD1 (6 bases). The CDR3 contains 12 residues. Germline lookup yields CDR1 MNHEY and CDR2 SVGEGT. V lost 5 bases and J lost 6, with 8 bases in between. CDR3 nucleotide sequence: TGTGCCAGCAGTGCAGGGGTCAATGAGCAGTTCTTC. It yields the protein CASSAGVNEQFF.

The chain combines TRBV24-1 with TRBJ2-3; 11 bases agree with TRBD2. V lost 3 bases to trimming and J lost 5 bases; unmatched junction nucleotides: 6. Germline CDR1 and CDR2: KGHDR and SFDVKD. The CDR3 length is 16 residues. CDR3 DNA: TGTGCCACCAGTGATACTAGCGGGAGCGGACGAGATACGCAGTATTTT. It yields the protein CATSDTSGSGRDTQYF.

This clonotype has at least ten counts. The chain employs TRBV15 and TRBJ1-5, with a weak D call TRBD1 (5 bases). Germline CDR1 is LNHNV and CDR2 is YYDKDF (reference sequence). The CDR3 loop spans 13 amino acids. V lost 0 bases and J 15 bases, leaving 15 bases between the germline ends. CDR3 loop: CATSRDLMGLRHF. Here the CDR3 DNA reads TGTGCCACCAGCAGAGATTTAATGGGGCTCAGGCATTTT.

This clonotype was seen at least ten times. This rearrangement joins TRBV11-3 to TRBJ1-6; D unresolved. This CDR3 comprises 15 residues. Trimming removed 7 bases at V and 0 bases at J, with 10 bases between. In germline, CDR1 is SGHNT, CDR2 YENEEA. CDR3 in DNA: TGTGCCAGCACGGCGTCGGGCTCCTATAATTCACCCCTCCACTTT. This encodes CASTASGSYNSPLHF.

In the case of this clonotype: The junction and the germline gene differ at one end; a read error may be behind it. V usage is TRBV24-1 and J usage is TRBJ1-2, with D uncertain. Germline V gene data show CDR1 as KGHDR and CDR2 as SFDVKD. This CDR3 has 14 amino acids. CDR3 DNA sequence: TGTGCCACCATTGACCCAGGAGGGAACTATGTCTACACCTTC. Amino acid sequence: CATIDPGGNYVYTF.

This clonotype was observed a handful of times. A read error may explain this, as a much larger clone is one base away. V and J are TRBV19 and TRBJ2-6; D is possibly TRBD1 (5 bases). CDR3 length equals 17 residues. The V gene's germline CDR1 is LNHDA and CDR2 SQIVND (reference sequence). CDR3 sequence reads: CASTKGAVISGANVPTF. CDR3 DNA sequence: TGTGCCAGTACGAAAGGGGCTGTGATCTCTGGGGCCAACGTCCCGACTTTC.

Many counts were recorded for this clonotype. This rearrangement joins TRBV18 to TRBJ1-1; 11 bases agree with TRBD1. The length of the CDR3 is 16 residues. V lost 0 bases to trimming and J lost 7 bases; unmatched junction nucleotides: 7. Germline CDR1 KGHSH, CDR2 LQKENI. CDR3 sequence: CASSPPGQGVIGEAFF. CDR3 sequence (DNA): TGTGCCAGCTCACCACCGGGACAGGGGGTTATTGGTGAAGCTTTCTTT.

This clonotype is termed medium-sized. The CDR3 reads CASSIRGTDNEQFF. In DNA form, the CDR3 reads TGTGCCAGTAGTATAAGGGGGACAGACAATGAGCAGTTCTTC. The chain links TRBV19 to TRBJ2-1; TRBD1 matches 7 bases. The length of the CDR3 is 14 residues. In germline, CDR1 is LNHDA, CDR2 SQIVND (reference sequence). The trim removed 2 bases at V and 5 bases at J, leaving 3 bases unmatched.

The chain is built from TRBV19 and TRBJ1-2; TRBD1 is a possible D gene (6 bases). V lost 6 bases and J lost 12, with 14 bases in between. The CDR3 is 11 amino acids. The germline CDR1 and CDR2 sequences are LNHDA and SQIVND (reference sequence). CDR3 loop: CASRTGSGNTF. The CDR3 DNA is TGTGCCAGTAGGACAGGCTCTGGAAACACCTTC.

About this clonotype itself: A clone one base away is much larger, so this may be a read error. The chain combines TRBV2 with TRBJ2-4, with D perhaps matching TRBD2 (5 bases). V was cut by 5 bases and J by 0 bases, with 14 bases left in between. This CDR3 is 16 amino acids long. CDR1 is SNHLY, CDR2 FYNNEI, per germline. The CDR3 loop is CASSLRGSGAKNIQYF. The CDR3 DNA sequence: TGTGCCAGCAGTCTCCGAGGGTCGGGAGCCAAAAACATTCAGTACTTC.

In its sample, this clonotype was seen many times. The genes are TRBV20-1 and TRBJ1-3; tentative D call: TRBD1 (6 bases). Germline V gene sequence: CDR1 DFQATT, CDR2 SNEGSKA (reference sequence). CDR3 length equals 14 residues. V was cut by 5 bases and J by 1 base, with 12 bases left in between. The DNA of the CDR3 is TGCAGTGCTTATGTACAGGGATCTGGAAACACCATATATTTT. Residues: CSAYVQGSGNTIYF.

On this clonotype itself: Possible read error: a much larger clone is one base away. The rearrangement links TRBV6-9 to TRBJ2-1; 8 bases are a match to TRBD1. J gave up 10 bases and V 3 bases, and 11 bases lay outside the gene matches. Germline V gene data show CDR1 as MNHGY and CDR2 as SVAAGI. The CDR3 is made up of 15 amino acids. CDR3 in amino acids: CASSYGTGPTLEQFF. The CDR3 region has the DNA TGTGCCAGCAGTTACGGGACAGGTCCCACTTTGGAGCAGTTCTTC.